One and the same sample provided the 23 T cell receptor beta chains below, sequenced in a study of blood T cells in healthy people across ages. Primers used in a second PCR of roughly 7 to 11 cycles were a sample-barcoded 5' primer and a J-beta primer mix. One entry per CDR3 protein results from TCRdb running MiXCR on the 5' RACE reads. The table includes some 320,000 distinct CDR3 sequences, 27% detected once. Sequencing was done on a sample of blood. The receptors originated from a woman aged 70 to 79 in good health.

This clonotype has just a few counts. The chain is built from TRBV27 and TRBJ2-7; 13 positions match TRBD2. The CDR3 has 17 residues. V was pared by 8 bases and J by 7 bases, with 17 bases of the junction left unmatched. Germline V gene sequence: CDR1 MNHEY, CDR2 SMNVEV (reference sequence). The chain's CDR3 is CASQSPAAGLAGREQYF. The CDR3 DNA follows: TGTGCCAGCCAATCCCCTGCGGCGGGACTAGCGGGAAGGGAGCAGTACTTC.

The chain carries TRBV6-5 and TRBJ1-3; D not certain. Germline V gene lookup returns CDR1 MNHEY and CDR2 SVGAGI. This CDR3 region has 16 residues. Trimming removed 2 bases from V and 0 bases from J, with 11 bases in between. The CDR3 coding sequence is TGTGCCAGCAGTTACCTCGGACCGAGCTCTGGAAACACCATATATTTT. Amino acid sequence: CASSYLGPSSGNTIYF.

This clonotype has at least ten counts. V is TRBV7-2 and J is TRBJ2-3; D unresolved. Trimming took off 5 bases at V and 2 bases at J, with 2 bases between the two ends. The V gene's germline CDR1 is SGHTA and CDR2 FQGNSA. The CDR3 totals 11 residues. The CDR3 sequence: CASSVTDTQYF. DNA of the CDR3: TGTGCCAGCAGCGTCACAGATACGCAGTATTTT.

The CDR3 sequence: CASSLDTAGVTETQYF. As DNA, the CDR3 is TGTGCCAGCAGCCTCGATACAGCGGGAGTGACGGAGACCCAGTACTTC. This chain joins TRBV7-9 and TRBJ2-5; 8 nucleotides match TRBD2. Germline CDR1 and CDR2: SEHNR and FQNEAQ (reference sequence). Trimming at V came to 5 bases and at J to 5 bases, leaving 13 bases not matched to a gene. The CDR3 runs to 16 residues. Drawing the rest from reference TRBV7-9 and TRBJ2-5, the complete variable domain is DTGVSQNPRHKITKRGQNVTFRCDPISEHNRLYWYRQTLGQGPEFLTYFQNEAQLEKSRLLSDRFSAERPKGSFSTLEIQRTEQGDSAMYLCASSLDTAGVTETQYFGPGTRLLVL.

This chain links TRBV7-9 with TRBJ2-2; possible D gene TRBD2, 6 bases. From germline, CDR1 is SEHNR and CDR2 FQNEAQ (reference sequence). V was trimmed by 4 bases and J by 6 bases, leaving 21 bases between them. The CDR3 has 17 residues. The CDR3 bases are TGTGCCAGCAGCTCGGTGGGCCGGGAGTCATTGCCCGGGGAGCTGTTTTTT. This codes for CASSSVGRESLPGELFF. Full variable domain (outside the CDR3, taken from reference TRBV7-9 and TRBJ2-2): DTGVSQNPRHKITKRGQNVTFRCDPISEHNRLYWYRQTLGQGPEFLTYFQNEAQLEKSRLLSDRFSAERPKGSFSTLEIQRTEQGDSAMYLCASSSVGRESLPGELFFGEGSRLTVL.

V usage is TRBV4-2 and J usage is TRBJ2-7; 13 bases match TRBD2. V lost 0 bases to trimming and J lost 4 bases; unmatched junction nucleotides: 12. CDR1 and CDR2 from the germline V gene are LGHNA and YNFKEQ. The CDR3 consists of 19 residues. The CDR3 bases are TGTGCCAGCAGCCAAGACGGGACGGTAGGGACTAGCGGGACTTACGAGCAGTACTTC. Amino acid sequence: CASSQDGTVGTSGTYEQYF.

This clonotype was detected a few times. This rearrangement joins TRBV3-1 to TRBJ1-2, with D unresolved. Looked up from germline, CDR1 is LGHDT and CDR2 is YNNKEL (reference sequence). The V gene lost 1 base and the J gene lost 4 bases, with 4 bases spanning the gap. The CDR3 is 12 residues long. CDR3 sequence: CASSQASYGYTF. The CDR3 region has the DNA TGTGCCAGCAGCCAAGCTAGCTATGGCTACACCTTC.

This sequence joins TRBV6-6 and TRBJ1-4; 10 bases line up with TRBD1. The germline V gene encodes CDR1 MNHNY and CDR2 SVGAGI (reference sequence). The V and J ends lost 6 bases and 7 bases, in that order; junction bases with no gene match: 11. The CDR3 is 16 residues long. CDR3 nucleotides: TGTGCCAGCAGAGTACGGACAGGGGGAAGGATTGAAAAACTGTTTTTT. This gives the protein CASRVRTGGRIEKLFF.

This sequence joins TRBV28 and TRBJ1-1; 8 bases line up with TRBD1. After removal of 7 bases from V and 4 bases from J, the junction contained 8 bases not matched to a gene. The CDR3 is 14 amino acids. Germline loops: CDR1 MDHEN, CDR2 SYDVKM. The CDR3: CASTRTGLGTEAFF. As DNA, the CDR3 is TGTGCCAGCACCCGGACAGGGCTGGGCACTGAAGCTTTCTTT.

This clonotype was counted at least ten times. The chain has TRBV12-3 or TRBV12-4 and TRBJ2-3; D call uncertain. Trimming stripped 8 bases from V and 5 bases from J, with 14 bases between. The CDR3 spans 13 residues. CDR3 residues: CASLDDDGDTQYF. CDR3 nucleotides: TGTGCCAGCCTAGATGACGATGGAGATACGCAGTATTTT.

V gene TRBV20-1 combines with J gene TRBJ2-5; the D gene is possibly TRBD1 (5 bases). The V end was cut by 0 bases, the J end by 7 bases, with 24 bases between. CDR1 is DFQATT and CDR2 is SNEGSKA in the germline V gene (reference sequence). The CDR3 sequence is 17 residues long. The CDR3, as DNA: TGCAGTGCTAGAGATGAGCGAGTGGGCTTAGGGGTTGGGACCCAGTACTTC. Its translation is CSARDERVGLGVGTQYF.

The sample holds a few counts of this clonotype. The rearrangement joins TRBV6-6 to TRBJ1-4; 9 bases map to TRBD1. Germline CDR1 is MNHNY and CDR2 is SVGAGI (reference sequence). With 7 bases clipped from V and 10 bases from J, the junction kept 10 bases outside the gene matches. The length of the CDR3 is 14 residues. CDR3 in DNA: TGTGCCAGCACCTACACGACAGGGGGGGTAAAACTGTTTTTT. Translating it yields CASTYTTGGVKLFF.

The J gene is TRBJ2-4, the V gene TRBV4-2; the match to TRBD2 covers 7 bases. Per germline, CDR1 LGHNA and CDR2 YNFKEQ. V trimming: 1 base; J trimming: 2 bases; junction bases outside the gene matches: 5. The CDR3 consists of 16 residues. The DNA of the CDR3 is TGTGCCAGCAGCCAAGGAGGGGAGGGACCCAAAAACATTCAGTACTTC. Translating it yields CASSQGGEGPKNIQYF.

The V gene is TRBV18, the J gene TRBJ2-5, with 11 bases that match TRBD2. The DNA end favors TRBJ2-1, so the J call may be wrong. The CDR3 extends over 16 amino acids. Germline CDR1 reads KGHSH; CDR2 reads LQKENI. In DNA, the CDR3 is TGTGCCAGCTCCCCGCCGAATAGCGGGAGGGGAAATGAGCAGTTCTTC. This translates into CASSPPNSGRGNEQFF.

CDR3 nucleotides: TGTGCCACCAGCAGACAGGGGATTGACAAAAACATTCAGTACTTC. Protein: CATSRQGIDKNIQYF. This chain links TRBV15 with TRBJ2-4, with a tentative D call TRBD1 (6 bases). The CDR3 loop spans 15 amino acids. CDR1 is LNHNV and CDR2 is YYDKDF in the germline V gene (reference sequence). V lost 2 bases to trimming and J lost 3 bases, with 11 bases between them.

The chain couples TRBV2 to TRBJ2-3; 7 bases line up with TRBD2. The CDR3 is 13 amino acids. Trimming cost V 6 bases and J 6 bases; bases outside gene matches: 6. From germline, CDR1 is SNHLY and CDR2 FYNNEI. This chain's CDR3 is CASSETSWDTQYF. Written as DNA, the CDR3 is TGTGCCAGCAGCGAGACTAGCTGGGATACGCAGTATTTT.

In the case of this clonotype: One end of the junction is discordant with germline, which a read error may explain. The V call is TRBV29-1, the J call TRBJ1-2; weak D call: TRBD1 (6 bases). Germline CDR1 and CDR2: SQVTM and ANQGSEA. The CDR3 consists of 13 residues. CDR3 DNA: TGCAACGTTGAACCTACAGGGATCTATGGCTACACCTTC. This encodes CNVEPTGIYGYTF.

The genes are TRBV20-1 and TRBJ2-1; possible D gene TRBD1, 5 bases. The J call may be in error: the DNA end matches TRBJ2-7 better. This CDR3 contains 12 residues. The germline V gene has CDR1 DFQATT and CDR2 SNEGSKA (reference sequence). CDR3 residues: CSARDNPYEQYF. The CDR3 region has the DNA TGCAGTGCTAGGGACAACCCCTACGAGCAGTACTTC.

The V and J genes are TRBV20-1 and TRBJ2-7; 7 bases are shared with TRBD1. Germline V gene data show CDR1 as DFQATT and CDR2 as SNEGSKA (reference sequence). J was trimmed by 3 bases and V by 5 bases; bases with no gene match: 7. This CDR3 is 13 amino acids long. DNA for the CDR3: TGCAGTGCTGTCAGACAGGGCGGCTACGAGCAGTACTTC. The encoded protein is CSAVRQGGYEQYF.

The chain joins TRBV20-1 to TRBJ2-1; D possibly corresponds to TRBD2 (6 bases). Germline CDR1 and CDR2: DFQATT and SNEGSKA (reference sequence). V lost 7 bases to trimming and J lost 4 bases, with 14 bases between them. CDR3 length: 13 amino acids. CDR3 loop: CSESGATYNEQFF. CDR3 DNA: TGCAGTGAGTCGGGAGCGACGTACAATGAGCAGTTCTTC.

This chain connects TRBV7-2 to TRBJ2-5; 7 positions agree with TRBD1. The germline CDR1 and CDR2 sequences are SGHTA and FQGNSA. The CDR3 contains 16 residues. V was clipped by 5 bases and J by 6 bases; unmatched bases: 15. CDR3 protein: CASSAGWDRVVKTQYF. Written as DNA, the CDR3 is TGTGCCAGCAGCGCCGGGTGGGACAGAGTGGTGAAGACCCAGTACTTC.

This clonotype was detected a few times. This chain uses TRBV20-1 with TRBJ2-5, with TRBD1 matching over 7 bases. Germline V gene sequence: CDR1 DFQATT, CDR2 SNEGSKA (reference sequence). Trimming cost V 6 bases and J 5 bases; bases outside gene matches: 12. The CDR3 is made up of 14 amino acids. The CDR3 here is CSASPTGVSETQYF. DNA for the CDR3: TGCAGTGCCAGCCCAACAGGGGTTAGTGAGACCCAGTACTTC.

This clonotype was counted a few times. The CDR3 sequence: CASSYSNRRTGELFF. The DNA of the CDR3 is TGTGCCAGCAGTTACTCGAACAGGCGCACCGGGGAGCTGTTTTTT. The gene calls are TRBV6-5 and TRBJ2-2, with D perhaps matching TRBD1 (5 bases). The CDR3 is made up of 15 amino acids. Germline values: CDR1 MNHEY, CDR2 SVGAGI. V was cut by 0 bases and J by 4 bases, with 9 bases left in between.